Detailed here is one T cell receptor (beta chain). Trimming took 0 bases from V and 7 from J, leaving 5 bases between them. Germline V gives CDR1 SGHRS, CDR2 YFSETQ. This CDR3 has 11 residues. This record belongs to a study of blood T cell repertoires in COVID-19. Repertoires were generated with immunoSEQ multiplex PCR, while TCRdb's copy carries only in-frame clones and drops some. This table has some 230,000 clones, 70% to 85% appearing once. The material sequenced was PBMCs or T cells enriched from blood (not recorded which). V usage is TRBV5-1 and J usage is TRBJ2-7; D is uncertain. The sequence was collected from a man aged 40-50 years who had recovered from COVID-19. The CDR3: CASSLDSEQYF. In nucleotides, the CDR3 is TGCGCCAGCAGCTTGGACAGTGAGCAGTACTTC.